This passage covers 25 T cell receptor beta chains from one sample sequenced in a study of shared clonotypes between healthy human individuals. Terminally differentiated effector memory CD45RA+ cells were left out of the naive CD8 fraction, which was CD45RO-negative and positively selected for CCR7. Measured with immunoSEQ multiplex PCR; TCRdb has only the in-frame clones, and not every one. Of around 600,000 clones listed, approximately 95% are singletons. Material for sequencing was naive CD8+ T cells sorted from blood. The receptors derive from a woman aged 30 to 39 in good health.

V is TRBV11-2 and J is TRBJ2-5; 9 nucleotides match TRBD2. The J segment lost 2 bases and the V segment lost 0 bases, leaving 10 bases of the junction unmatched. The CDR3 runs 18 residues. Germline V lookup: CDR1 SGHAT, CDR2 FQNNGV. DNA for the CDR3: TGTGCCAGCAGCTTAGATGTGGAAGCTAGCGGGGTACAAGAGACCCAGTACTTC. This translates into CASSLDVEASGVQETQYF.

The chain has TRBV27 and TRBJ2-5, with 12 nucleotides matching TRBD1. CDR1 is MNHEY, CDR2 SMNVEV, per germline (reference sequence). Losses at the gene ends were 3 bases for V and 5 bases for J; bases not matched to a gene: 7. This CDR3 contains 16 residues. The CDR3 DNA reads TGTGCCAGCAGTTTCGGGACAGGGGGCTCTTGGGAGACCCAGTACTTC. Amino acids: CASSFGTGGSWETQYF.

The rearrangement links TRBV4-1 to TRBJ1-6; 8 bases match TRBD1. The V gene end was trimmed by 2 bases and the J gene end by 9 bases; junction bases not matched to a gene: 12. There are 17 residues in the CDR3. Germline V lookup: CDR1 MGHRA, CDR2 YSYEKL. CDR3 loop: CASSQTVIRDRFSPLHF. CDR3 sequence (DNA): TGCGCCAGCAGCCAAACAGTAATCCGGGACAGGTTTTCACCCCTCCACTTT.

The chain joins TRBV15 to TRBJ2-1; the match to TRBD2 covers 7 bases. Germline V lookup: CDR1 LNHNV, CDR2 YYDKDF (reference sequence). Trimming cost V 0 bases and J 3 bases; bases outside gene matches: 20. The CDR3 is made up of 21 amino acids. For the CDR3, the DNA is TGTGCCACCAGCAGAGATAACGTCTTCGGCGCGGGAGTCTCGGGCTACAATGAGCAGTTCTTC. It codes for CATSRDNVFGAGVSGYNEQFF.

The CDR3 nucleotides read TGTGCCAGCAGCTGGGGCGGAGGAGCAGATACGCAGTATTTT. It specifies CASSWGGGADTQYF. The chain joins TRBV7-6 to TRBJ2-3, with D tentatively TRBD1 or TRBD2 (5 bases each). V lost 4 bases and J 4 bases, leaving 12 bases between the germline ends. From germline, CDR1 is SGHVS and CDR2 FNYEAQ. This CDR3 has 14 residues.

The chain has TRBV7-9 and TRBJ1-1; D gene unclear. The CDR3 covers 13 residues. V lost 1 base to trimming and J lost 2 bases, with 5 bases between them. Germline values: CDR1 SEHNR, CDR2 FQNEAQ (reference sequence). CDR3 loop: CASSLGHNTEAFF. DNA of the CDR3: TGTGCCAGCAGCTTAGGGCATAACACTGAAGCTTTCTTT.

The J gene is TRBJ1-5, the V gene TRBV15; no firm D call. The V gene's germline CDR1 is LNHNV and CDR2 YYDKDF (reference sequence). V was pared by 3 bases and J by 0 bases, with 9 bases between. CDR3 length: 15 residues. The CDR3 sequence is CATSSPSASNQPQHF. In nucleotides, the CDR3 is TGTGCCACCAGCAGCCCGAGTGCTAGCAATCAGCCCCAGCATTTT.

V is TRBV5-4 and J is TRBJ2-7; the D gene is possibly TRBD2 (6 bases). This CDR3 has 12 residues. Germline CDR1 is SGHNT and CDR2 is YYREEE (reference sequence). The V end lost 3 bases, the J end lost 3 bases, and 7 bases lay between the germline ends. CDR3 loop: CASSSSDYEQYF. In nucleotides, the CDR3 is TGTGCCAGCAGCTCTAGCGACTACGAGCAGTACTTC.

J is TRBJ2-1 and V is TRBV28; 7 positions agree with TRBD2. CDR3 length equals 15 residues. V shed 2 bases, J shed 8 bases, and the junction held 9 bases outside the gene matches. From germline, CDR1 is MDHEN and CDR2 SYDVKM. CDR3 DNA: TGTGCCAGCAGTTTAGTTTTCAGCGGGACGGATGAGCAGTTCTTC. Encoded protein: CASSLVFSGTDEQFF.

The DNA of the CDR3 is TGTGCCAGTAGTATTGGCAGGGACAAAGATACGCAGTATTTT. Residues: CASSIGRDKDTQYF. The rearrangement uses TRBV19 and TRBJ2-3, with D perhaps matching TRBD1 (6 bases). Germline-derived CDR1 and CDR2 are LNHDA and SQIVND (reference sequence). V was trimmed by 3 bases and J by 5 bases, leaving 12 bases between them. The CDR3 is made up of 14 amino acids.

The genes are TRBV5-8 and TRBJ1-1; the D is unclear. V lost 6 bases and J 5 bases, leaving 11 bases between the germline ends. This CDR3 has 12 amino acids. Per germline, CDR1 SGHTS and CDR2 YDEGEE. CDR3 sequence (DNA): TGTGCCAGCAACTCGGTGTATACTGAAGCTTTCTTT. It translates to CASNSVYTEAFF.

This clone has just one count. V gene TRBV5-6 combines with J gene TRBJ2-7, with 7 nucleotides matching TRBD1. CDR3 length: 12 amino acids. CDR1 is SGHDT and CDR2 is YYEEEE in the germline V gene. The trim removed 0 bases at V and 11 bases at J, leaving 5 bases unmatched. The CDR3 region is CASSLETGSEYF. The CDR3 DNA reads as TGTGCCAGCAGCTTGGAGACAGGGTCTGAGTACTTC.

This clone was observed a few times. This chain links TRBV9 with TRBJ2-7; 11 bases are shared with TRBD2. CDR3 length: 15 residues. V dropped 3 bases and J dropped 8; count of bases not matched to a gene: 10. Per germline, CDR1 SGDLS and CDR2 YYNGEE. The CDR3 region has the DNA TGTGCCAGCAGCGGGGTAGCGGGAGGGGAGCCGAAGCAGTACTTC. This sequence encodes CASSGVAGGEPKQYF.

J is TRBJ2-7 and V is TRBV6-5, with D uncertain. Per germline, CDR1 MNHEY and CDR2 SVGAGI. The CDR3 loop spans 13 amino acids. The V end was cut by 4 bases, the J end by 0 bases, with 7 bases between. The CDR3 DNA follows: TGTGCCAGCAGTTTTGCAGCCTCCTACGAGCAGTACTTC. Amino acids: CASSFAASYEQYF.

This clone was counted once. The J gene is TRBJ2-1, the V gene TRBV13; 12 positions match TRBD2. The germline CDR1 and CDR2 sequences are PRHDT and FYEKMQ (reference sequence). The CDR3 totals 21 residues. V lost 0 bases to trimming and J lost 0 bases; unmatched junction nucleotides: 12. As DNA, the CDR3 is TGTGCCAGCAGCTTAGGCCTAAGGGGACTAGCGGGCCCGAGCTCCTACAATGAGCAGTTCTTC. It codes for CASSLGLRGLAGPSSYNEQFF.

Comments on this clone: This sample also contains other DNA sequences that code for the same CDR3. This sequence joins TRBV27 and TRBJ1-5; 12 bases map to TRBD1. Germline assignment: CDR1 MNHEY and CDR2 SMNVEV (reference sequence). The CDR3 is 15 residues long. V lost 5 bases, J lost 5 bases, and 4 bases stayed unmatched. The CDR3: CASSPGTGGHQPQHF. CDR3 in DNA: TGTGCCAGCAGTCCCGGGACAGGGGGCCATCAGCCCCAGCATTTT.

The chain combines TRBV19 with TRBJ2-7; 10 bases are a match to TRBD1. Germline V gene lookup returns CDR1 LNHDA and CDR2 SQIVND (reference sequence). Germline trimming cut 7 bases from V and 5 bases from J; bases unmatched to any gene: 8. There are 14 residues in the CDR3. Here the CDR3 DNA reads TGTGCCAGTAAGTTGGGGACAGGGGACGACGAGCAGTACTTC. Amino acids: CASKLGTGDDEQYF.

In nucleotides, the CDR3 is TGCGCCAGCCGACAGGGCCTCATGAACACTGAAGCTTTCTTT. Encoded protein: CASRQGLMNTEAFF. The gene calls are TRBV5-1 and TRBJ1-1; TRBD1 aligns across 7 bases. Germline V gene lookup returns CDR1 SGHRS and CDR2 YFSETQ. After removal of 7 bases from V and 0 bases from J, the junction contained 6 bases not matched to a gene. The CDR3 contains 14 residues.

About this clone itself: The identical CDR3 is also encoded by other nucleotide sequences in the sample. The V and J genes are TRBV28 and TRBJ2-7, with D uncertain. Germline CDR1 and CDR2: MDHEN and SYDVKM. The V and J ends lost 3 bases and 2 bases respectively, with 8 bases between them. This CDR3 is built from 13 residues. Here the CDR3 DNA reads TGTGCCAGCAGTTTGAGTGGTACCTACGAGCAGTACTTC. Protein product: CASSLSGTYEQYF.

This clone was seen a single time. The sample contains more than one DNA sequence encoding this CDR3. This rearrangement joins TRBV27 to TRBJ1-5, with a weak D call TRBD1 (5 bases). CDR1 is MNHEY and CDR2 is SMNVEV in the germline V gene (reference sequence). The CDR3 contains 16 residues. Between the trimmed V and J ends, which lost 6 bases and 0 bases, there was a span of 15 bases. The CDR3 sequence: CASSPGTVYSNQPQHF. For the CDR3, the DNA is TGTGCCAGCAGCCCCGGGACGGTTTATAGCAATCAGCCCCAGCATTTT.

The chain carries TRBV19 and TRBJ2-7; D unresolved. The CDR3 sequence is 15 residues long. The germline V and J ends were trimmed by 1 base and 6 bases, with 16 bases remaining between them. Germline V CDR1 and CDR2: LNHDA, SQIVND (reference sequence). CDR3: CASSIGPSQTFEQYF. CDR3 bases: TGTGCCAGTAGTATAGGGCCTTCCCAGACGTTCGAGCAGTACTTC. Using reference TRBV19 and TRBJ2-7 for the parts outside the CDR3, the full variable domain is DGGITQSPKYLFRKEGQNVTLSCEQNLNHDAMYWYRQDPGQGLRLIYYSQIVNDFQKGDIAEGYSVSREKKESFPLTVTSAQKNPTAFYLCASSIGPSQTFEQYFGPGTRLTVT.

The chain has TRBV28 and TRBJ2-1; D could derive from TRBD1 or TRBD2 (7 bases each). V lost 5 bases, J lost 6 bases, and 14 bases lay in between. Germline assignment: CDR1 MDHEN and CDR2 SYDVKM. The CDR3 consists of 14 residues. The CDR3 sequence is CASSLTGEGNEQFF. DNA of the CDR3: TGTGCCAGCAGTCTTACAGGGGAGGGCAATGAGCAGTTCTTC.

The J gene is TRBJ2-7, the V gene TRBV15; 9 bases fit TRBD1. The CDR3 consists of 16 residues. Unmatched junction bases numbered 6, after V lost 1 base and J lost 2 bases. Germline CDR1 LNHNV, CDR2 YYDKDF (reference sequence). The CDR3 loop reads CATSRVSGTGPYEQYF. DNA of the CDR3: TGTGCCACCAGCAGAGTGTCCGGGACAGGGCCCTACGAGCAGTACTTC.

The V gene is TRBV28, the J gene TRBJ2-7; D is unresolved. The CDR3 is made up of 14 amino acids. The germline CDR1 and CDR2 sequences are MDHEN and SYDVKM. V shed 3 bases and J shed 1 base, with 10 bases lying between them. CDR3 amino acids: CASSFGVPSYEQYF. The CDR3 DNA is TGTGCCAGCAGTTTCGGCGTACCGTCCTACGAGCAGTACTTC.

The gene calls are TRBV12-5 and TRBJ2-2; no reliable D call. Per the germline V gene, CDR1 is LGHNT and CDR2 is FRNRAP. CDR3 size: 13 residues. V was cut by 5 bases and J by 2 bases, with 6 bases left in between. The CDR3 bases are TGTGCTAGTGGTCCAGATAACACCGGGGAGCTGTTTTTT. This encodes CASGPDNTGELFF.